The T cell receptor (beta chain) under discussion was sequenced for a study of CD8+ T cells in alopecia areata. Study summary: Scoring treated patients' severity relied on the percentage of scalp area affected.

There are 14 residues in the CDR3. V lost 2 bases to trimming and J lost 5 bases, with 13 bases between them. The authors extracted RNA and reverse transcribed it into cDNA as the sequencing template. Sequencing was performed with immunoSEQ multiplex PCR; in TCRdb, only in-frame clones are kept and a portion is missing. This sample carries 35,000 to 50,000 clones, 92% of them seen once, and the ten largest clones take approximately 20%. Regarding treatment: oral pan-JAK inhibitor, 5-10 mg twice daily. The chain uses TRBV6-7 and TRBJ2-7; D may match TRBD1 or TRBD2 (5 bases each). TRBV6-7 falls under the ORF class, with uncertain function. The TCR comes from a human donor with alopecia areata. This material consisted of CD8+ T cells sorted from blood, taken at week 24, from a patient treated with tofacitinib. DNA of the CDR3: TGTGCCAGCAGTTACGGACAAGGAGGAAACGAGCAGTACTTC. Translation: CASSYGQGGNEQYF.